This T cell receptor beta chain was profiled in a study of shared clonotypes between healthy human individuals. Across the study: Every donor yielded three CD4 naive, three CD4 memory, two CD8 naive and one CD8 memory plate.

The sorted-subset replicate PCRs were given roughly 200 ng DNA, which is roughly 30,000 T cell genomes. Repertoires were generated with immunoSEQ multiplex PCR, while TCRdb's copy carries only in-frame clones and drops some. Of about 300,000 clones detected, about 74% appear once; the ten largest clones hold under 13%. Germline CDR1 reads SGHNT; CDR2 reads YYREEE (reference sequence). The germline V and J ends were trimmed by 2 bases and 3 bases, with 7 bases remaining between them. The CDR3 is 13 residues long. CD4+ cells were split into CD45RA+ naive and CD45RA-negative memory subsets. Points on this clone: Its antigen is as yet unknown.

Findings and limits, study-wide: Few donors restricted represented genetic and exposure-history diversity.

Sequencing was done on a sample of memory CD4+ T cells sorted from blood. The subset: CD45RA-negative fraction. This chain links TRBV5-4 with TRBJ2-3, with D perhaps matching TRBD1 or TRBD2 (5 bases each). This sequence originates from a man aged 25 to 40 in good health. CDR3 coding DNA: TGTGCCAGCAGCTTAGGGACGACAGATACGCAGTATTTT. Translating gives CASSLGTTDTQYF.